This T cell receptor beta chain is from a study of cytomegalovirus exposure and HLA in healthy donors. This PCR relied on a set of 60 Vbeta primers and 13 Jbeta primers. Sequencing used immunoSEQ multiplex PCR; TCRdb keeps in-frame clones, though not all of them. The data hold about 91,000 clones, with around 68% observed a single time. For this clone: Antigen specificity is unknown.

Broader study findings: CMV serostatus stood as the only immune exposure information on hand.

The origin of this receptor is a female donor in good health and CMV-seronegative. The sample taken for sequencing was PBMCs.

The DNA of the CDR3 is TGCAGCGTTGGGGCGACTAGCGGGGCCGCAGATACGCAGTATTTT. Amino acid sequence: CSVGATSGAADTQYF. The chain links TRBV29-1 to TRBJ2-3, with 11 bases that match TRBD2. Germline V gene sequence: CDR1 SQVTM, CDR2 ANQGSEA. The CDR3 has 15 amino acids. V shed 4 bases, J shed 4 bases, and the junction held 7 bases outside the gene matches.